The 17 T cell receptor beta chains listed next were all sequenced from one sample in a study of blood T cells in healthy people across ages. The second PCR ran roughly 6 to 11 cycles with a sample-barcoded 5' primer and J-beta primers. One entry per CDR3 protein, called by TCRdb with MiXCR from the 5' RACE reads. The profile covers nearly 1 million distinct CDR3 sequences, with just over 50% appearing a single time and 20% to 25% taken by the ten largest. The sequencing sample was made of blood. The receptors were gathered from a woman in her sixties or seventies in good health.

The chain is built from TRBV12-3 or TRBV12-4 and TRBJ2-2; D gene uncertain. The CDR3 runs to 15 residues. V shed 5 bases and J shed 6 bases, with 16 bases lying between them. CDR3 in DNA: TGTGCCAGCAGTATCCATAGGGATCTCGCCGGGGAGCTGTTTTTT. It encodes CASSIHRDLAGELFF.

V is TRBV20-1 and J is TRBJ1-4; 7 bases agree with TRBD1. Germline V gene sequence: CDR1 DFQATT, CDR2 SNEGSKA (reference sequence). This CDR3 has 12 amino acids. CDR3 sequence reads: CSGTAQNEKLFF. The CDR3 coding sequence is TGCAGCGGGACAGCACAGAATGAAAAACTGTTTTTT.

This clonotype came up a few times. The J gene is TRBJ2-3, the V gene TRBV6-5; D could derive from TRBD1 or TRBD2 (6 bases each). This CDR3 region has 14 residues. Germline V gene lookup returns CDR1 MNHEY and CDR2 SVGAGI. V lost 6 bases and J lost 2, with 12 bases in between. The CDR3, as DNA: TGTGCCAGCAGAGGGGGGATCCACACAGATACGCAGTATTTT. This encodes CASRGGIHTDTQYF.

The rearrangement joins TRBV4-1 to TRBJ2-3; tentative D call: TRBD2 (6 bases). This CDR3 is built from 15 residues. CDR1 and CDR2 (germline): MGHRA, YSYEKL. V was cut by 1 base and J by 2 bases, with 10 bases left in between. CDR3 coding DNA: TGCGCCAGCAGCCAAGTGGTAGCGGCCACAGATACGCAGTATTTT. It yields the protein CASSQVVAATDTQYF.

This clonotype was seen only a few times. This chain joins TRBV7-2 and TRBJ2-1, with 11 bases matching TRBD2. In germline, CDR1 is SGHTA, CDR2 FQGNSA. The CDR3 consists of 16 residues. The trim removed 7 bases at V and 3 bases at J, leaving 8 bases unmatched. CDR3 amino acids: CASTKGGTSGYNEQFF. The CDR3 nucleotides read TGTGCCAGCACCAAGGGGGGGACTAGCGGCTACAATGAGCAGTTCTTC.

The CDR3 bases are TGTGCCAGCAGCATCCGGGAAGGGGATACGCAGTATTTT. Translating it yields CASSIREGDTQYF. The chain couples TRBV12-3 or TRBV12-4 to TRBJ2-3; tentative D call: TRBD2 (5 bases). CDR3 size: 13 residues. V lost 6 bases, J lost 6 bases, and 13 bases lay in between.

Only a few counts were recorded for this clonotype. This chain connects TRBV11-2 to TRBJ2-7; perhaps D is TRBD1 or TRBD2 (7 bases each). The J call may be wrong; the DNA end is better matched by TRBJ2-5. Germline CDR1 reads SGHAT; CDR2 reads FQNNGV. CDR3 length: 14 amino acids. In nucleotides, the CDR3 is TGTGCCAGCAGCTCAGGGGGGGTCCAAGAGACCCAGTACTTC. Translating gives CASSSGGVQETQYF.

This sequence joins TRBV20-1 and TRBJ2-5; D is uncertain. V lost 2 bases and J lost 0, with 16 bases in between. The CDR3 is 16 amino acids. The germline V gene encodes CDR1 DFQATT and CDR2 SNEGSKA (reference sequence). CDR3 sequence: CSARQKLGWYQETQYF. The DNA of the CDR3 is TGCAGTGCTAGACAAAAGTTGGGCTGGTACCAAGAGACCCAGTACTTC.

The CDR3 loop is CASRRTVEGAVQYF. The CDR3 nucleotides are TGTGCCAGCAGACGTACCGTTGAGGGCGCCGTGCAGTACTTC. The chain joins TRBV28 to TRBJ2-5; D might be TRBD2 (5 bases). V shed 6 bases and J shed 11 bases, with 22 bases lying between them. Germline V gene data show CDR1 as MDHEN and CDR2 as SYDVKM. The CDR3 consists of 14 residues.

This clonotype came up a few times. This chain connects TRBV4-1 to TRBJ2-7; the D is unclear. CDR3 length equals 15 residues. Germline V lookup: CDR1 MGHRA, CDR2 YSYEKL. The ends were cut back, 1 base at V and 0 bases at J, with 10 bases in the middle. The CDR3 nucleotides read TGCGCCAGCAGCCAAGTGTGGCCAAACTCCTACGAGCAGTACTTC. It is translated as CASSQVWPNSYEQYF.

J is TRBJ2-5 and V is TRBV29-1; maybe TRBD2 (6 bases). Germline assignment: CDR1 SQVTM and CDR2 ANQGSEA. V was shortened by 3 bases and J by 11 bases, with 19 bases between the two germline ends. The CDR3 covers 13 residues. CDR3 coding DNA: TGCAGCGTTGACGGGGGAAGCCCTCGGGAGCAGTACTTC. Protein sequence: CSVDGGSPREQYF.

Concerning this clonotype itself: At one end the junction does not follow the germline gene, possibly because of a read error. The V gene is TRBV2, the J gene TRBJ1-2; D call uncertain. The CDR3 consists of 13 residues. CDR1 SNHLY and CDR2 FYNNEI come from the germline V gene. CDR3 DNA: TGTGCCAGCAGGGCGGGCGCGGACTATGGCTGCACCTTC. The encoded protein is CASRAGADYGCTF. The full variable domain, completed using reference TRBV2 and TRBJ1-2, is EPEVTQTPSHQVTQMGQEVILRCVPISNHLYFYWYRQILGQKVEFLVSFYNNEISEKSEIFDDQFSVERPDGSNFTLKIRSTKLEDSAMYFCASRAGADYGCTFGSGTRLTVV.

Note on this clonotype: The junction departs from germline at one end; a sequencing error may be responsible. DNA of the CDR3: TGTGCCGCCAGCAATCCCCCCCGAACTAACCAAGAGACCCAGTACTTC. Amino acid sequence: CAASNPPRTNQETQYF. V gene TRBV15 combines with J gene TRBJ2-5; unclear D gene. Per the germline V gene, CDR1 is LNHNV and CDR2 is YYDKDF (reference sequence). The CDR3 totals 16 residues.

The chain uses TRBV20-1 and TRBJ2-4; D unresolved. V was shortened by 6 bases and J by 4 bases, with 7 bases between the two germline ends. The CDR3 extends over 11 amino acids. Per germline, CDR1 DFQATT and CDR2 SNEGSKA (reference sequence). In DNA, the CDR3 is TGCAGTGCAGGGATTAAAAACATTCAGTACTTC. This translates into CSAGIKNIQYF.

In DNA form, the CDR3 reads TGTGCCAGCAGTGTTACCGGGACTAGCGGGAGATGGACTACAGAGACCCAGTACTTC. Residues: CASSVTGTSGRWTTETQYF. The chain carries TRBV2 and TRBJ2-5; 14 bases match TRBD2. The junction had 14 bases not matched to a gene; V was cut back by 4 bases and J by 4 bases. Germline V gene sequence: CDR1 SNHLY, CDR2 FYNNEI. The CDR3 covers 19 residues.

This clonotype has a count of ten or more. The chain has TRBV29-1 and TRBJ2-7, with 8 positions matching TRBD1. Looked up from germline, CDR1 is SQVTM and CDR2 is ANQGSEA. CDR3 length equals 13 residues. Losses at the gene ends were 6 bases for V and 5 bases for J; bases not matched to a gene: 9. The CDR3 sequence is CSVVRQGYNEQYF. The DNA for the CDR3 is TGCAGCGTGGTTAGACAGGGGTATAACGAGCAGTACTTC.

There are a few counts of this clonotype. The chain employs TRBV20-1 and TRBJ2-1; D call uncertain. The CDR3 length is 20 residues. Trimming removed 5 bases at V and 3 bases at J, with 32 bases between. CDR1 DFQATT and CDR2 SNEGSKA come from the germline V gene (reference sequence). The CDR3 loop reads CSAEVPDPYHTLEFYNEQFF. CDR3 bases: TGCAGTGCTGAAGTACCCGACCCCTACCACACCCTTGAGTTCTACAATGAGCAGTTCTTC.